One sample yielded the 10 T cell receptor beta chains listed below, sequenced in a study of metastatic and nonmetastatic thyroid tumors. MiXCR was used by TCRdb to re-call the PCR reads. The data contain more than 10,000 clones, nearly 30% of them singletons. Thyroid surgery took place with no prior treatment in any patient. Sequenced input: tumor tissue. These receptors came from a female donor with papillary thyroid cancer or a benign thyroid nodule (not recorded which). Some clones in this sample may be carry-over from other donors' samples.

This clone was picked up a small number of times. This chain links TRBV27 with TRBJ1-3; D perhaps matches TRBD1 (6 bases). Germline CDR1 is MNHEY and CDR2 is SMNVEV (reference sequence). The germline V and J ends were trimmed by 2 bases and 3 bases, with 17 bases remaining between them. The CDR3 contains 17 residues. The CDR3 DNA sequence: TGTGCCAGCAGTTTACTTTACAGGGAACTCGGTGGAAACACCATATATTTT. Protein sequence: CASSLLYRELGGNTIYF.

This clone has only a few counts. The chain has TRBV10-3 and TRBJ2-3; 9 bases align to TRBD2. Germline V CDR1 and CDR2: ENHRY, SYGVKD. The V segment lost 7 bases and the J segment 0 bases; nucleotides outside the gene matches: 5. The CDR3 consists of 15 residues. The CDR3 DNA reads TGTGCCATCAAGGGTAGCGGGAGTAGCACAGATACGCAGTATTTT. It specifies CAIKGSGSSTDTQYF.

This clone is labeled as medium-sized. The junction departs from the called germline gene at one end, perhaps through a read error. The CDR3 DNA sequence: TGTGCTAGCAGCTTAGGGGCTGCGGGTTACAATGAGCAGTTCTTC. It encodes CASSLGAAGYNEQFF. The chain has TRBV7-7 and TRBJ2-1; the D call may be TRBD1 or TRBD2 (5 bases each). The CDR3 covers 15 residues. Germline V lookup: CDR1 SSHAT, CDR2 FNYEAQ (reference sequence).

V and J are TRBV18 and TRBJ1-3; 7 bases align to TRBD1. V was clipped by 3 bases and J by 0 bases; unmatched bases: 11. Germline V lookup: CDR1 KGHSH, CDR2 LQKENI. The CDR3 has 18 residues. The CDR3 is CASSPIQQGTSSGNTIYF. CDR3 in DNA: TGTGCCAGCTCACCGATCCAACAGGGGACCTCCTCTGGAAACACCATATATTTT.

This clone came up many times. The rearrangement uses TRBV2 and TRBJ2-4; tentative D call: TRBD2 (5 bases). CDR1 and CDR2 from the germline V gene are SNHLY and FYNNEI. The V and J ends lost 3 bases and 7 bases respectively, with 13 bases between them. This CDR3 region has 14 residues. CDR3 sequence reads: CASSELASSNIQYF. The CDR3 DNA sequence: TGTGCCAGCAGTGAGTTGGCTAGCTCGAACATTCAGTACTTC.

This rearrangement joins TRBV6-1 to TRBJ1-6; perhaps TRBD1 as D (5 bases). This CDR3 is built from 15 residues. CDR1 and CDR2 from the germline V gene are MNHNS and SASEGT. Between the trimmed V and J ends, which lost 6 bases and 8 bases, there was a span of 17 bases. CDR3 region: CASRVTGTGYSPLHF. CDR3 in DNA: TGTGCCAGCAGGGTGACCGGGACCGGCTATTCACCCCTCCACTTT.

The J gene is TRBJ2-1, the V gene TRBV30; D is unclear. Germline V gives CDR1 GTSNPN, CDR2 SVGIG (reference sequence). The CDR3 spans 13 residues. Trimming pared 4 bases from V and 4 bases from J, leaving 11 bases between. CDR3 nucleotide sequence: TGTGCCTGGATTGTACTACAGTACAATGAGCAGTTCTTC. It is translated as CAWIVLQYNEQFF.

About this clone itself: A much larger clone differs by one base, so this may be a read error. The identical CDR3 is also encoded by other nucleotide sequences in the sample. This chain connects TRBV20-1 to TRBJ1-1; tentative D call: TRBD1 (5 bases). The length of the CDR3 is 12 residues. V lost 6 bases, J lost 10 bases, and 18 bases lay in between. Germline V CDR1 and CDR2: DFQATT, SNEGSKA (reference sequence). In DNA, the CDR3 is TGCAGTGCCCCGACGGACAACACCGGAGCTTTCTTT. This translates into CSAPTDNTGAFF.

This chain connects TRBV9 to TRBJ2-7; 9 bases map to TRBD1. After removal of 8 bases from V and 4 bases from J, the junction contained 10 bases not matched to a gene. CDR1 SGDLS and CDR2 YYNGEE come from the germline V gene. The CDR3 consists of 14 residues. The CDR3 coding sequence is TGTGCCAGTAGTCCGACAGGGGGTGATTACGAGCAGTACTTC. Protein sequence: CASSPTGGDYEQYF.

The chain carries TRBV5-1 and TRBJ2-7; TRBD2 matches 7 bases. Germline values: CDR1 SGHRS, CDR2 YFSETQ. The trim removed 0 bases at V and 6 bases at J, leaving 9 bases unmatched. CDR3 size: 15 residues. This chain's CDR3 is CASSLGGTKGSEQYF. The DNA for the CDR3 is TGCGCCAGCAGCTTGGGCGGGACTAAGGGGTCCGAGCAGTACTTC. Combining the CDR3 with reference TRBV5-1 and TRBJ2-7 gives the whole variable domain KAGVTQTPRYLIKTRGQQVTLSCSPISGHRSVSWYQQTPGQGLQFLFEYFSETQRNKGNFPGRFSGRQFSNSRSEMNVSTLELGDSALYLCASSLGGTKGSEQYFGPGTRLTVT.